This TCR beta chain was captured by sequencing in a study of control samples from healthy donors and cancer patients. Assay used: immunoSEQ multiplex PCR; TCRdb lists only in-frame clones, some missing. Of roughly 64,000 clones in the sample, 90% were seen once. V was cut by 0 bases and J by 4 bases, with 12 bases left in between. The length of the CDR3 is 15 residues. CDR1 and CDR2 (germline): MNHNY, SVGAGI (reference sequence). The sequence was collected from a woman between 50 and 59 years old with colorectal cancer. The sequenced sample was PBMCs. The chain recombines TRBV6-6 with TRBJ1-2, with D perhaps TRBD1 (5 bases). The CDR3 is CASSYSAGKFYGYTF. The CDR3 region has the DNA TGTGCCAGCAGTTACTCTGCAGGGAAATTCTATGGCTACACCTTC.